These 16 T cell receptor beta chains originate from one sample sequenced in a study of Graves' ophthalmopathy and Graves' hyperthyroidism. RNA transcripts yielded amplified TCR beta CDR3 regions. Scientists carried out first-round RT-PCR using HTBI primers and then a second-round multiplex PCR. TCRdb used MiXCR to reprocess the multiplex PCR reads, holding one entry per CDR3 protein. This table has around 660,000 distinct CDR3 sequences, about two fifths appearing once. The material sequenced was peripheral blood. Receptors were obtained from an adult man with Graves' ophthalmopathy.

This clonotype showed up many times. The chain couples TRBV10-3 to TRBJ1-1; D is undetermined. Germline V gene sequence: CDR1 ENHRY, CDR2 SYGVKD. The CDR3 is 11 residues long. V shed 8 bases and J shed 2 bases, with 6 bases lying between them. This CDR3 is CAIGTNTEAFF. The CDR3 DNA is TGTGCCATCGGAACTAACACTGAAGCTTTCTTT.

This clonotype occurred a few times. The genes are TRBV25-1 and TRBJ2-7, with D possibly matching TRBD1 (6 bases). V lost 6 bases, J lost 2 bases, and 23 bases lay in between. Germline V CDR1 and CDR2: MGHDK, SYGVNS. The CDR3 totals 17 residues. The CDR3 protein is CASRDWRRTERPYEQYF. The CDR3 DNA is TGTGCCAGCAGAGATTGGAGAAGGACAGAGAGGCCCTACGAGCAGTACTTC.

Only a few counts were recorded for this clonotype. The genes are TRBV27 and TRBJ1-2, with 7 positions matching TRBD1. The V gene end was trimmed by 6 bases and the J gene end by 5 bases; junction bases not matched to a gene: 9. Per the germline V gene, CDR1 is MNHEY and CDR2 is SMNVEV (reference sequence). The CDR3 is 14 amino acids. In DNA, the CDR3 is TGTGCCAGCAGCCCTCTCGACAGGGCTTATGGCTACACCTTC. Protein sequence: CASSPLDRAYGYTF.

Comment on this clonotype: A much more abundant neighbour one base away suggests this may be a read error. This CDR3 reads CSARASPQETQYF. For the CDR3, the DNA is TGCAGTGCTAGAGCCAGTCCCCAAGAGACCCAGTACTTC. The chain uses TRBV20-1 and TRBJ2-5; D gene ambiguous. From germline, CDR1 is DFQATT and CDR2 SNEGSKA (reference sequence). This CDR3 region has 13 residues. The ends were cut back, 1 base at V and 1 base at J, with 7 bases in the middle.

This clonotype was seen at least ten times. V gene TRBV5-4 combines with J gene TRBJ1-4; 7 positions agree with TRBD1. Germline trimming cut 1 base from V and 8 bases from J; bases unmatched to any gene: 5. The germline V gene has CDR1 SGHNT and CDR2 YYREEE (reference sequence). The CDR3 runs 14 residues. DNA for the CDR3: TGTGCCAGCAGCTTGCAAGGGGGCGGAGAAAAACTGTTTTTT. Residues: CASSLQGGGEKLFF.

The J gene is TRBJ2-2, the V gene TRBV2; possibly TRBD1 for D (5 bases). V lost 4 bases to trimming and J lost 4 bases, with 13 bases between them. The CDR3 has 15 amino acids. From germline, CDR1 is SNHLY and CDR2 FYNNEI. DNA of the CDR3: TGTGCCAGCAGTGTGGGGCAGACTCTCACCGGGGAGCTGTTTTTT. It yields the protein CASSVGQTLTGELFF.

The chain employs TRBV29-1 and TRBJ2-6; 12 bases match TRBD1. J was trimmed by 2 bases and V by 4 bases; bases with no gene match: 6. CDR3 size: 17 residues. The germline V gene encodes CDR1 SQVTM and CDR2 ANQGSEA. Here the CDR3 DNA reads TGCAGCGTTGCTAAGGGACAGGGGGCGCCTGGGGCCAACGTCCTGACTTTC. Its translation is CSVAKGQGAPGANVLTF.

This clonotype is a singleton in its sample. DNA of the CDR3: TGTGCCATCAGTGAGGGAGTCGGGGACTCCTACGAGCAGTACTTC. It specifies CAISEGVGDSYEQYF. V gene TRBV10-3 combines with J gene TRBJ2-7, with D possibly being TRBD2 (5 bases). V gave up 2 bases and J gave up 0 bases, with 11 bases separating them. Per the germline V gene, CDR1 is ENHRY and CDR2 is SYGVKD. The CDR3 consists of 15 residues.

This clonotype was detected many times. For the CDR3, the DNA is TGTGCCAGCAGCTCCGGGCTCTCAAACTATGGCTACACCTTC. It is translated as CASSSGLSNYGYTF. The gene calls are TRBV7-2 and TRBJ1-2; D ambiguous. CDR1 and CDR2 from the germline V gene are SGHTA and FQGNSA. Trimming pared 4 bases from V and 2 bases from J, leaving 11 bases between. This CDR3 spans 14 amino acids.

The rearrangement uses TRBV5-1 and TRBJ2-7, with a weak D call TRBD2 (6 bases). CDR3 length: 16 amino acids. Germline loops: CDR1 SGHRS, CDR2 YFSETQ. V was shortened by 7 bases and J by 5 bases, with 25 bases between the two germline ends. In nucleotides, the CDR3 is TGCGCCAGCTCGACTGGGGACTCTGGGGCCAACGACGAGCAGTACTTC. Encoded protein: CASSTGDSGANDEQYF.

Ten or more counts support this clonotype. J is TRBJ2-7 and V is TRBV12-3 or TRBV12-4; the D gene is possibly TRBD1 (6 bases). V was shortened by 3 bases and J by 6 bases, with 9 bases between the two germline ends. This CDR3 is built from 12 residues. The DNA for the CDR3 is TGTGCCAGCAGTTTCGTGGGGGCCGAGCAGTACTTC. Protein: CASSFVGAEQYF.

This chain links TRBV20-1 with TRBJ1-5, with TRBD1 as a possible D gene (5 bases). There are 14 residues in the CDR3. Looked up from germline, CDR1 is DFQATT and CDR2 is SNEGSKA (reference sequence). V lost 5 bases, J lost 0 bases, and 11 bases lay in between. For the CDR3, the DNA is TGCAGTGCTGCCCGGGGGGGTAGCAATCAGCCCCAGCATTTT. It specifies CSAARGGSNQPQHF.

At least ten counts were recorded for this clonotype. The chain is built from TRBV6-5 and TRBJ1-1; possibly TRBD1 for D (6 bases). V was shortened by 6 bases and J by 3 bases, with 14 bases between the two germline ends. Germline V lookup: CDR1 MNHEY, CDR2 SVGAGI. The CDR3 is 14 amino acids. In nucleotides, the CDR3 is TGTGCCAGCAGGTCTGGAACAGGGTACACTGAAGCTTTCTTT. Encoded protein: CASRSGTGYTEAFF.

This chain joins TRBV7-9 and TRBJ1-2; TRBD1 is a possible D gene (6 bases). This CDR3 has 13 amino acids. Germline loops: CDR1 SEHNR, CDR2 FQNEAQ (reference sequence). Trimming left V 5 bases short and J 11 bases short, with 18 bases between. The DNA of the CDR3 is TGTGCCAGCAGCCCGCGTCAGGCACAGGGTTACACCTTC. Its translation is CASSPRQAQGYTF.

This clonotype was seen a handful of times. The chain joins TRBV12-3 or TRBV12-4 to TRBJ1-1, with D uncertain. The CDR3 length is 14 residues. V was shortened by 6 bases and J by 1 base, with 12 bases between the two germline ends. The CDR3 region is CASSETWSNTEAFF. The CDR3 DNA reads as TGTGCCAGCAGCGAGACATGGTCGAACACTGAAGCTTTCTTT.

The chain links TRBV24-1 to TRBJ2-1, with D possibly being TRBD2 (5 bases). The V gene's germline CDR1 is KGHDR and CDR2 SFDVKD. The CDR3 is 16 amino acids. Between the trimmed V and J ends, which lost 11 bases and 0 bases, there was a span of 19 bases. CDR3: CASSGERGPSYNEQFF. Written as DNA, the CDR3 is TGTGCCAGCAGCGGCGAACGCGGTCCCTCCTACAATGAGCAGTTCTTC.